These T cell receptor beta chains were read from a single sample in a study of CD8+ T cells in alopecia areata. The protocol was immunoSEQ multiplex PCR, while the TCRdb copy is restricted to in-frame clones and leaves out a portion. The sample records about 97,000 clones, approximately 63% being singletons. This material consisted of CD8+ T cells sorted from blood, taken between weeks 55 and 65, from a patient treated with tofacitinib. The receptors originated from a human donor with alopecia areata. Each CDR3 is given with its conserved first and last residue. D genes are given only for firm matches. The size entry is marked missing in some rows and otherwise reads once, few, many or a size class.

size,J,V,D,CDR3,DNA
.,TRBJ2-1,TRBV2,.,CASSEVQGNNEQFF,TGTGCCAGCAGTGAAGTACAGGGCAACAATGAGCAGTTCTTC
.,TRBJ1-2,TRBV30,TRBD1,CAWSWTGDFYGYTF,TGTGCCTGGAGTTGGACAGGGGACTTCTATGGCTACACCTTC
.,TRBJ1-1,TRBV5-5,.,CASSDGQKNTEAFF,TGTGCCAGCAGCGATGGACAGAAGAACACTGAAGCTTTCTTT
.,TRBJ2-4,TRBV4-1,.,CASSQVGFGRAKNIQYF,TGCGCCAGCAGCCAAGTGGGGTTCGGTAGGGCCAAAAACATTCAGTACTTC
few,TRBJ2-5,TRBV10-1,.,CASSPGTATQYF,TGCGCCAGCAGCCCAGGGACCGCGACCCAGTACTTC
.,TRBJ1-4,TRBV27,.,CASSWAATNEKLFF,TGTGCCAGCAGCTGGGCGGCAACTAATGAAAAACTGTTTTTT
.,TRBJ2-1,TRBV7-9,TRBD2,CASSTKTSGGFNEQFF,TGTGCCAGCAGCACGAAGACTAGCGGGGGGTTCAATGAGCAGTTCTTC
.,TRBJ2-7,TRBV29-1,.,CSVGEEEKYEQYF,TGCAGCGTTGGGGAAGAGGAGAAATACGAGCAGTACTTC
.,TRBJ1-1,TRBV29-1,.,CSVVGGKLLTEAFF,TGCAGCGTTGTGGGGGGGAAACTTCTTACTGAAGCTTTCTTT
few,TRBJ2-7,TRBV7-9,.,CASTGTDSYEQYF,TGTGCCAGCACGGGGACGGACTCCTACGAGCAGTACTTC
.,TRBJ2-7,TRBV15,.,CATSRATLGGGKYEQYF,TGTGCCACCAGCAGAGCCACCCTCGGAGGGGGCAAGTACGAGCAGTACTTC
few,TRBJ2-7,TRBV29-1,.,CSVAGSAYEQYF,TGCAGCGTTGCAGGGTCCGCCTACGAGCAGTACTTC
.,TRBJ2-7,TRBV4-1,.,CASSQDFGLRQYF,TGCGCCAGCAGCCAAGATTTCGGCTTACGGCAGTACTTC
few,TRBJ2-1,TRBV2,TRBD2,CASSEFPSGGYNEQFF,TGTGCCAGCAGTGAGTTCCCTAGCGGGGGGTACAATGAGCAGTTCTTC
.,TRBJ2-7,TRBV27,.,CASSFMGEREQYF,TGTGCCAGCAGCTTCATGGGGGAGCGCGAGCAGTACTTC
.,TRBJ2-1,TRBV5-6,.,CASSLGGGPQFF,TGTGCCAGCAGCTTGGGGGGCGGCCCGCAGTTCTTC
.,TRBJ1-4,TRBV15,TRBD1,CATSPTGEDNEKLFF,TGTGCCACCAGTCCGACAGGGGAGGATAATGAAAAACTGTTTTTT
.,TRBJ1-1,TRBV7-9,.,CASRIAQGNTEAFF,TGTGCCAGCCGGATTGCACAGGGGAACACTGAAGCTTTCTTT
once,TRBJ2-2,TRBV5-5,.,CASSFNQGRTGELFF,TGTGCCAGCAGCTTCAACCAGGGGAGGACCGGGGAGCTGTTTTTT
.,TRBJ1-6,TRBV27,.,CASSKDRDPYNSPLHF,TGTGCCAGCAGTAAAGACCGGGACCCCTATAATTCACCCCTCCACTTT
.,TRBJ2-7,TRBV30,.,CAWSVTQGVEQYF,TGTGCCTGGAGTGTTACCCAAGGGGTAGAGCAGTACTTC
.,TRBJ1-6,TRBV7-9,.,CASREPHSPLHF,TGTGCCAGCAGGGAACCCCATTCACCCCTCCACTTT
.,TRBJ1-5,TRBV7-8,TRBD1,CASSSDVTGFQPQHF,TGTGCCAGCAGCTCCGACGTGACAGGGTTTCAGCCCCAGCATTTT
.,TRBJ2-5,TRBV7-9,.,CASSLDSLQETQYF,TGTGCCAGCAGCTTGGACAGTCTCCAAGAGACCCAGTACTTC
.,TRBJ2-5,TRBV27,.,CASSSVNLETQYF,TGTGCCAGCAGTTCAGTGAACCTAGAGACCCAGTACTTC
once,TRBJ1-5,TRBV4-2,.,CASSQDPAREGQPQHF,TGTGCCAGCAGCCAAGATCCCGCCAGGGAAGGTCAGCCCCAGCATTTT
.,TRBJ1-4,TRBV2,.,CASSDLQGLNEKLFF,TGTGCCAGCAGTGATTTACAGGGCCTGAATGAAAAACTGTTTTTT
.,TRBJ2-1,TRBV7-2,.,CASSFGLAWEQFF,TGTGCCAGCAGCTTTGGGCTAGCGTGGGAGCAGTTCTTC
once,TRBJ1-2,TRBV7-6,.,CASSLDGFYGYTF,TGTGCCAGCAGCTTAGACGGGTTCTATGGCTACACCTTC
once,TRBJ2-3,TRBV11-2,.,CASSDRPYTDTQYF,TGTGCCAGCAGTGACAGGCCATACACAGATACGCAGTATTTT
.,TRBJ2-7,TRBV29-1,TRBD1,CSVLGTAYEQYF,TGCAGCGTCCTCGGGACAGCCTACGAGCAGTACTTC
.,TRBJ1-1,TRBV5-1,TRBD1,CASSLNRGPTEAFF,TGCGCCAGCAGCTTAAACAGGGGGCCTACTGAAGCTTTCTTT
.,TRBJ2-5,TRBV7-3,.,CASSLMGGLAQETQYF,TGTGCCAGCAGCTTAATGGGTGGGCTAGCCCAAGAGACCCAGTACTTC
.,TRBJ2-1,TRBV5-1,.,CASSPTYNEQFF,TGCGCCAGCAGCCCCACCTACAATGAGCAGTTCTTC
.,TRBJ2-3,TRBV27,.,CASSFEGGTSDTQYF,TGTGCCAGCAGTTTCGAGGGGGGTACCTCAGATACGCAGTATTTT
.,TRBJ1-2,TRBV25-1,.,CTSSDGTPFGYTF,TGTACCAGCAGTGACGGGACACCCTTCGGCTACACCTTC
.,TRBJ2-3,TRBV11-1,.,CASSFRQTPDTQYF,TGTGCCAGCAGCTTTAGACAGACCCCGGATACGCAGTATTTT
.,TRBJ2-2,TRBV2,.,CASSGGGARLFF,TGTGCCAGCAGCGGTGGGGGGGCTAGGCTGTTTTTT
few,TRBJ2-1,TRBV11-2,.,CASRLGWQGSNEQFF,TGTGCCAGCAGACTAGGGTGGCAGGGGTCCAATGAGCAGTTCTTC
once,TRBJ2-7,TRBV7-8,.,CASSPRATGQSYEQYF,TGTGCCAGCAGCCCCCGCGCGACAGGCCAATCCTACGAGCAGTACTTC
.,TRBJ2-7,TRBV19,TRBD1,CASSFAGTGGYEQYF,TGTGCCAGTAGCTTCGCCGGGACAGGGGGGTACGAGCAGTACTTC
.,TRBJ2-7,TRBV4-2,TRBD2,CASSQEPSWRGGLLEQYF,TGTGCCAGCAGCCAAGAACCCTCCTGGCGGGGGGGACTCCTCGAGCAGTACTTC
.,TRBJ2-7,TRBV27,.,CASSFGPSSYEQYF,TGTGCCAGCAGTTTCGGGCCTAGCTCCTACGAGCAGTACTTC
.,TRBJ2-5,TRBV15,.,CATSRPAYNRYQETQYF,TGTGCCACCAGCAGACCCGCCTATAACAGGTACCAAGAGACCCAGTACTTC
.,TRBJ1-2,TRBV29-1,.,CSVEIGTNYGYTF,TGCAGCGTTGAAATTGGCACTAACTATGGCTACACCTTC
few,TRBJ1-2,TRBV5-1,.,CASSLGMDVNYGYTF,TGCGCCAGCAGCTTGGGGATGGACGTTAACTATGGCTACACCTTC
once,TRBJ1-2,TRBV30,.,CACSDRTNYGYTF,TGTGCCTGCTCAGACAGAACTAACTATGGCTACACCTTC